Each of the 27 T cell receptor beta chains below was sequenced from the same sample in a study of cytomegalovirus exposure and HLA in healthy donors. 60 Vbeta and 13 Jbeta primers were used in PCR. Assay: immunoSEQ multiplex PCR; the TCRdb copy retains only in-frame clones and omits some. This sample has 150,000 to 200,000 clones, with 78% found just once. The material sequenced was PBMCs. Receptors were obtained from a female donor in good health and CMV-seronegative.

CDR3 coding DNA: TGTGCCAGCAGCCCCGGGACAGTCTACGAGCAGTACTTC. Translating gives CASSPGTVYEQYF. The chain combines TRBV7-3 with TRBJ2-7; 7 bases are shared with TRBD1. Losses at the gene ends were 5 bases for V and 3 bases for J; bases not matched to a gene: 4. The CDR3 extends over 13 amino acids. CDR1 is SGHTA and CDR2 is FQGTGA in the germline V gene.

This clone has just a few counts. The rearrangement joins TRBV5-1 to TRBJ2-2; 9 bases are shared with TRBD1. Unmatched junction bases numbered 2, after V lost 0 bases and J lost 5 bases. The germline gives CDR1 SGHRS, CDR2 YFSETQ. The CDR3 has 15 amino acids. The CDR3 sequence is CASSLGQGVTGELFF. The CDR3, as DNA: TGCGCCAGCAGCTTGGGACAGGGGGTTACCGGGGAGCTGTTTTTT.

As to this clone: Compared with germline, one end of the junction differs, possibly owing to a read error. The V call is TRBV5-1, the J call TRBJ2-2, with D possibly matching TRBD2 (6 bases). The CDR3 totals 14 residues. Germline lookup yields CDR1 SGHRS and CDR2 YFSETQ. For the CDR3, the DNA is TGCGCCAGCGGCTTGGCCTGGGGGGCCGGGGAGCTGTTTTTT. Its translation: CASGLAWGAGELFF.

This chain uses TRBV19 with TRBJ1-6; TRBD1 matches 9 bases. The CDR3 runs to 15 residues. CDR1 and CDR2 (germline): LNHDA, SQIVND (reference sequence). J lost 7 bases, V lost 10 bases, and 11 bases had no gene match. Here the CDR3 DNA reads TGTGCCACTAACCTACAGGGGGCCAAGAATTCACCCCTCCACTTT. It codes for CATNLQGAKNSPLHF.

The chain carries TRBV21-1 and TRBJ1-1; TRBD1 is taken as the D call from the table, unchecked against the DNA. TRBV21-1 is deemed a pseudogene. The CDR3 sequence is 16 residues long. Here the CDR3 reads CASSKVGASKVTEAFF. In nucleotides, the CDR3 is TGTGCCAGCAGCAAAGTAGGGGCCAGCAAGGTCACTGAAGCTTTCTTT.

This clone was detected only once. The chain employs TRBV27 and TRBJ2-1; 9 bases align to TRBD2. The CDR3 totals 15 residues. Germline V gene lookup returns CDR1 MNHEY and CDR2 SMNVEV (reference sequence). V dropped 7 bases and J dropped 7; count of bases not matched to a gene: 11. This chain's CDR3 is CASNGGRAWGNEQFF. Here the CDR3 DNA reads TGTGCCAGCAACGGCGGGAGGGCCTGGGGGAATGAGCAGTTCTTC.

Details on this clone: Other DNA sequences in the same sample also yield this CDR3. The chain joins TRBV9 to TRBJ2-5; D call uncertain. Germline-derived CDR1 and CDR2 are SGDLS and YYNGEE. V gave up 0 bases and J gave up 2 bases, with 5 bases separating them. This CDR3 contains 13 residues. CDR3 region: CASSVGQQETQYF. CDR3 DNA sequence: TGTGCCAGCAGCGTAGGGCAGCAAGAGACCCAGTACTTC.

The rearrangement links TRBV19 to TRBJ1-2; D possibly corresponds to TRBD1 (6 bases). Trimming took 6 bases from V and 0 from J, leaving 14 bases between them. The CDR3 consists of 15 residues. Looked up from germline, CDR1 is LNHDA and CDR2 is SQIVND (reference sequence). CDR3 DNA: TGTGCCAGTAGGCCCCCGGACAGAGCTAACTATGGCTACACCTTC. Encoded protein: CASRPPDRANYGYTF.

V and J are TRBV5-1 and TRBJ2-7, with 7 positions matching TRBD2. The V segment lost 1 base and the J segment 4 bases; nucleotides outside the gene matches: 8. The CDR3 is 15 amino acids. In germline, CDR1 is SGHRS, CDR2 YFSETQ. The CDR3 protein is CASSLNAGDGYEQYF. CDR3 sequence (DNA): TGCGCCAGCAGCTTGAACGCGGGGGACGGGTACGAGCAGTACTTC.

This CDR3 is CASRWTSGRALDLETQYF. The CDR3 DNA follows: TGTGCCAGCAGGTGGACTAGCGGGAGGGCTTTAGATTTGGAGACCCAGTACTTC. The rearrangement uses TRBV2 and TRBJ2-5, with 15 bases identical to TRBD2. The germline V gene has CDR1 SNHLY and CDR2 FYNNEI. This CDR3 contains 18 residues. Trimming removed 6 bases from V and 5 bases from J; junction bases left unmatched: 13.

The J gene is TRBJ1-5, the V gene TRBV30; D remains ambiguous. Trimming removed 2 bases from V and 0 bases from J, with 8 bases in between. Germline CDR1 reads GTSNPN; CDR2 reads SVGIG (reference sequence). This CDR3 is 14 amino acids long. The CDR3 loop reads CAWSPNYSNQPQHF. In nucleotides, the CDR3 is TGTGCCTGGAGTCCAAACTATAGCAATCAGCCCCAGCATTTT.

CDR3 sequence (DNA): TGTGCCAGCAGTGTCGACAGGGCCCCCTCCTACGAGCAGTACTTC. It yields the protein CASSVDRAPSYEQYF. The V call is TRBV2, the J call TRBJ2-7; 7 bases fit TRBD1. The CDR3 extends over 15 amino acids. J gave up 0 bases and V 4 bases, and 6 bases lay outside the gene matches. In germline, CDR1 is SNHLY, CDR2 FYNNEI.

This clone showed up just a few times. One end of the junction is discordant with germline, which a read error may explain. The J gene is TRBJ1-4, the V gene TRBV7-9; TRBD1 matches 7 bases. Looked up from germline, CDR1 is SEHNR and CDR2 is FQNEAQ (reference sequence). This CDR3 contains 13 residues. The CDR3 DNA sequence: TGTTCCAGCAGCGACAGGGACAGTTGGAAACTGTTTTTT. It codes for CSSSDRDSWKLFF.

The V gene is TRBV7-3, the J gene TRBJ2-7, with D perhaps matching TRBD2 (6 bases). Trimming took 5 bases from V and 2 from J, leaving 13 bases between them. Germline CDR1 and CDR2: SGHTA and FQGTGA. This CDR3 contains 14 residues. In DNA form, the CDR3 reads TGTGCCAGCAGCCCCGGAGGGGTTCCCTACGAGCAGTACTTC. It encodes CASSPGGVPYEQYF.

This sequence joins TRBV10-3 and TRBJ2-3; TRBD1 aligns across 7 bases. CDR3 size: 14 residues. The germline V gene encodes CDR1 ENHRY and CDR2 SYGVKD. V shed 6 bases, J shed 3 bases, and the junction held 6 bases outside the gene matches. The CDR3 protein is CAIRLQGQTDTQYF. CDR3 DNA: TGTGCCATCAGACTACAGGGGCAGACAGATACGCAGTATTTT.

The rearrangement uses TRBV18 and TRBJ2-3; 11 bases fit TRBD2. This CDR3 has 16 amino acids. The germline CDR1 and CDR2 sequences are KGHSH and LQKENI. V shed 1 base, J shed 3 bases, and the junction held 3 bases outside the gene matches. CDR3 region: CASSPLAGGVTDTQYF. DNA for the CDR3: TGTGCCAGCTCACCACTAGCGGGAGGGGTGACAGATACGCAGTATTTT.

This clone showed up just a few times. V gene TRBV7-9 combines with J gene TRBJ1-1; D is perhaps TRBD1 (6 bases). Germline CDR1 reads SEHNR; CDR2 reads FQNEAQ (reference sequence). The V end was cut by 5 bases, the J end by 7 bases, with 14 bases between. The CDR3 is 13 residues long. DNA of the CDR3: TGTGCCAGCAGCCATAGGGGGGGCTATGAAGCTTTCTTT. Its protein is CASSHRGGYEAFF.

The chain combines TRBV14 with TRBJ2-7; tentatively, D is TRBD2 (6 bases). The V end was cut by 0 bases, the J end by 4 bases, with 13 bases between. This CDR3 is 15 amino acids long. Germline CDR1 SGHDN, CDR2 FVKESK. The CDR3 loop reads CASSQDAGRVYEQYF. The CDR3 DNA sequence: TGTGCCAGCAGCCAAGATGCGGGGAGAGTGTACGAGCAGTACTTC. Filled out from reference TRBV14 and TRBJ2-7, the complete variable domain reads EAGVTQFPSHSVIEKGQTVTLRCDPISGHDNLYWYRRVMGKEIKFLLHFVKESKQDESGMPNNRFLAERTGGTYSTLKVQPAELEDSGVYFCASSQDAGRVYEQYFGPGTRLTVT.

Details on this clone: At one of its ends the junction is not consistent with the germline gene, which may arise from a read error. The chain uses TRBV5-1 and TRBJ1-3, with a possible D match to TRBD1 (5 bases). The CDR3 sequence is 15 residues long. Germline values: CDR1 SGHRS, CDR2 YFSETQ. The CDR3 DNA reads TGCGCCAGCGGCTTCGGCAGGGACTCTGGAAACACCATATATTTT. It yields the protein CASGFGRDSGNTIYF.

This clone was seen a handful of times. The chain links TRBV9 to TRBJ2-2; tentative D call: TRBD1 (5 bases). CDR1 is SGDLS and CDR2 is YYNGEE in the germline V gene. This CDR3 spans 14 amino acids. Between the trimmed V and J ends, which lost 0 bases and 5 bases, there was a span of 8 bases. The CDR3 DNA sequence: TGTGCCAGCAGCGTAGTCCAGGGAACCGGGGAGCTGTTTTTT. Translation gives CASSVVQGTGELFF.

The chain couples TRBV4-2 to TRBJ2-2, with 15 nucleotides matching TRBD2. There are 18 residues in the CDR3. Germline V gene data show CDR1 as LGHNA and CDR2 as YNFKEQ. V lost 5 bases and J lost 3; bases outside the gene matches: 7. CDR3 region: CASSFGTSGGSYTGELFF. The CDR3 DNA reads as TGTGCCAGCAGCTTCGGGACTAGCGGGGGGTCATACACCGGGGAGCTGTTTTTT.

V is TRBV28 and J is TRBJ2-7; 8 nucleotides agree with TRBD2. V shed 5 bases and J 2 bases; nucleotides not matched to a gene: 5. This CDR3 has 14 amino acids. From germline, CDR1 is MDHEN and CDR2 SYDVKM. CDR3 DNA sequence: TGTGCCAGCAGTCCGGGAGGGATCCCCTACGAGCAGTACTTC. Encoded protein: CASSPGGIPYEQYF.

This clone occurred once. The DNA of the CDR3 is TGTGCCAGCAGCAAAGCTTTTAGGTCTAGCGGGGGGGAAGCCAAAAACATTCAGTACTTC. This sequence encodes CASSKAFRSSGGEAKNIQYF. The rearrangement uses TRBV21-1 and TRBJ2-4; the DNA was not compared with TRBD2, the D call given in the table. TRBV21-1 is noted as a pseudogene. CDR3 size: 20 residues.

V gene TRBV7-8 combines with J gene TRBJ2-1; the D gene is possibly TRBD2 (6 bases). Trimming pared 1 base from V and 6 bases from J, leaving 13 bases between. In germline, CDR1 is SGHVS, CDR2 FQNEAQ. The CDR3 contains 15 residues. CDR3 loop: CASSLGLVGGNEQFF. The CDR3 bases are TGTGCCAGCAGCTTAGGACTAGTGGGAGGCAATGAGCAGTTCTTC.

V and J are TRBV6-5 and TRBJ2-1; TRBD1 might be the D (5 bases). V dropped 5 bases and J dropped 4 bases, with 15 bases sitting between them. The CDR3 extends over 15 amino acids. Looked up from germline, CDR1 is MNHEY and CDR2 is SVGAGI. The CDR3 loop reads CASSRQGGEYNEQFF. CDR3 sequence (DNA): TGTGCCAGCAGTCGCCAGGGTGGAGAGTACAATGAGCAGTTCTTC.

This clone was found a few times. V is TRBV29-1 and J is TRBJ2-7; TRBD2 is a possible D gene (5 bases). Germline values: CDR1 SQVTM, CDR2 ANQGSEA. This CDR3 has 14 residues. Trimming stripped 5 bases from V and 4 bases from J, with 18 bases between. Here the CDR3 DNA reads TGCAGCGTTAATACCGGGGAAGTATGGTACGAGCAGTACTTC. Its translation is CSVNTGEVWYEQYF.

The rearrangement uses TRBV7-2 and TRBJ2-1; 7 bases fit TRBD2. The V gene end was trimmed by 1 base and the J gene end by 4 bases; junction bases not matched to a gene: 7. The germline gives CDR1 SGHTA, CDR2 FQGNSA. This CDR3 is 16 amino acids long. DNA of the CDR3: TGTGCCAGCAGCTTAGACGCGGGAGTCGTGTACAATGAGCAGTTCTTC. It translates to CASSLDAGVVYNEQFF.